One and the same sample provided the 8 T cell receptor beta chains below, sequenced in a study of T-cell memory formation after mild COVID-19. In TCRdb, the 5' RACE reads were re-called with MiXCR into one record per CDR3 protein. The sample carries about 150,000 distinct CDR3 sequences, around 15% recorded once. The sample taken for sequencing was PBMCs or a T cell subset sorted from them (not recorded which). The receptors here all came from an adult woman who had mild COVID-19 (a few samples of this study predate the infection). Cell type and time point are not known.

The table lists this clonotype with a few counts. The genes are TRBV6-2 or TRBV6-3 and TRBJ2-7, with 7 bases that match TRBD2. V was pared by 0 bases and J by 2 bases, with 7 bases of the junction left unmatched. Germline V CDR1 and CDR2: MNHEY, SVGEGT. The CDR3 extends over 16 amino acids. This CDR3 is CASSYSRLAGTYEQYF. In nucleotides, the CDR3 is TGTGCCAGCAGTTACTCGAGGTTAGCGGGCACCTACGAGCAGTACTTC.

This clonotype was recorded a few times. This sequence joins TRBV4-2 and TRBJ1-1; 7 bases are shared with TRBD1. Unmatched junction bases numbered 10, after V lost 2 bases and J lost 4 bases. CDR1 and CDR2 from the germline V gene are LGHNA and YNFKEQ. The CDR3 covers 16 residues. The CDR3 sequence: CASSQRITQGTTEAFF. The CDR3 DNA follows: TGTGCCAGCAGCCAACGAATAACACAGGGGACCACTGAAGCTTTCTTT.

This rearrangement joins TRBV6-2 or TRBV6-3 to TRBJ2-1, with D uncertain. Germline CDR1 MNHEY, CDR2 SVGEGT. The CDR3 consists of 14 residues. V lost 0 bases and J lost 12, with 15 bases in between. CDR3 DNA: TGTGCCAGCAGTTACTCGATAGGCCGGCTACCGCAGTTCTTC. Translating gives CASSYSIGRLPQFF.

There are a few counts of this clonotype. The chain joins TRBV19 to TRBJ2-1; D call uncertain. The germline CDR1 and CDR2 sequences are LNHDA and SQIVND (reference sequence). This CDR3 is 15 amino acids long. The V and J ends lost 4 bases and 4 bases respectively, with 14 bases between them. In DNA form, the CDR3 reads TGTGCCAGTAGTACTCTCACAGTAGGTTACAATGAGCAGTTCTTC. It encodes CASSTLTVGYNEQFF.

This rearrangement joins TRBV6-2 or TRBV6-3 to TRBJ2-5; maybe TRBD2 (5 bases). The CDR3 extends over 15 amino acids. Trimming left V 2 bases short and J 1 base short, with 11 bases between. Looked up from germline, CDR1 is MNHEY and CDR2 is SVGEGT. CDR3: CASSYVGIIQETQYF. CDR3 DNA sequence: TGTGCCAGCAGTTACGTCGGGATAATCCAAGAGACCCAGTACTTC.

In DNA, the CDR3 is TGTGCCAGCAGCTTATCTCCCCATCAGCCCCAGCATTTT. Residues: CASSLSPHQPQHF. The chain has TRBV7-9 and TRBJ1-5; D is ambiguous. Germline V gene lookup returns CDR1 SEHNR and CDR2 FQNEAQ (reference sequence). V was clipped by 2 bases and J by 5 bases, with 7 bases between them. The CDR3 loop spans 13 amino acids.

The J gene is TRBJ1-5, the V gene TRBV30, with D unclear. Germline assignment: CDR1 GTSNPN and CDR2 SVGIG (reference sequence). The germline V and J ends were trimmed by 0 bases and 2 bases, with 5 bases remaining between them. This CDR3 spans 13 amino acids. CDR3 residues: CAWSVNGNQPQHF. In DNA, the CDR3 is TGTGCCTGGAGTGTAAATGGCAATCAGCCCCAGCATTTT. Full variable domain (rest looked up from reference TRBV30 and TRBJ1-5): SQTIHQWPATLVQPVGSPLSLECTVEGTSNPNLYWYRQAAGRGLQLLFYSVGIGQISSEVPQNLSASRPQDRQFILSSKKLLLSDSGFYLCAWSVNGNQPQHFGDGTRLSIL.

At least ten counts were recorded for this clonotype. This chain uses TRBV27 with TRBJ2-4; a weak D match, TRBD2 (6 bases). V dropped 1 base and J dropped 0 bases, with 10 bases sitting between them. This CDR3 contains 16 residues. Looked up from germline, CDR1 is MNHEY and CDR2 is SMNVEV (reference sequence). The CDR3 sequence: CASSLYSGQAKNIQYF. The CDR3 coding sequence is TGTGCCAGCAGTTTATACAGCGGGCAAGCCAAAAACATTCAGTACTTC.